A single sample gave rise to the 15 T cell receptor beta chains below, sequenced in a study of post-analysis software for immune sequencing data. Broader study findings: The study found TRBV5-6, TRBV5-1 and TRBV20-1 among 5 or 6 TRBV segments more frequent in patients than controls.

Prepared libraries of TCR beta cDNA carried unique molecular identifiers. One entry per CDR3 protein, called by TCRdb with MiXCR from the PCR reads. The table has 400,000 to 500,000 distinct CDR3 sequences, 35% to 45% seen once; the top ten hold about 7.6%. No antigens are known for them. The material sequenced was blood. These receptors were collected from a girl aged 2-10 years with multiple sclerosis.

The V call is TRBV11-2, the J call TRBJ2-7, with D unclear. Germline V gives CDR1 SGHAT, CDR2 FQNNGV. The V end was cut by 0 bases, the J end by 5 bases, with 11 bases between. This CDR3 comprises 14 residues. Here the CDR3 reads CASSLDRSRDEQYF. The CDR3 nucleotides are TGTGCCAGCAGCTTAGACAGGAGTCGCGACGAGCAGTACTTC.

This clonotype was recorded a few times. The rearrangement links TRBV7-8 to TRBJ2-3; no firm D call. Trimming removed 1 base from V and 6 bases from J, with 8 bases in between. This CDR3 spans 13 amino acids. Germline V CDR1 and CDR2: SGHVS, FQNEAQ. CDR3 residues: CASSLVEADTQYF. The CDR3 DNA follows: TGTGCCAGCAGCTTAGTCGAGGCGGATACGCAGTATTTT.

This clonotype showed up just a few times. The rearrangement uses TRBV9 and TRBJ2-5; tentatively, D is TRBD2 (6 bases). Germline CDR1 and CDR2: SGDLS and YYNGEE. V lost 0 bases to trimming and J lost 4 bases, with 13 bases between them. CDR3 length: 15 amino acids. The CDR3 DNA follows: TGTGCCAGCAGCGTAGGTGGAGGGACCCTAGAGACCCAGTACTTC. Residues: CASSVGGGTLETQYF.

This clonotype has more than one count but fewer than ten. The chain links TRBV20-1 to TRBJ2-3; the D gene is possibly TRBD2 (6 bases). The CDR3 is 14 amino acids. V lost 7 bases to trimming and J lost 1 base, with 15 bases between them. Germline CDR1 and CDR2: DFQATT and SNEGSKA (reference sequence). The CDR3 bases are TGCAGTGTGGGTAGTAGGAGGGGCACAGATACGCAGTATTTT. This gives the protein CSVGSRRGTDTQYF.

This chain links TRBV7-9 with TRBJ2-7, with D possibly called TRBD1 or TRBD2 (5 bases each). Per germline, CDR1 SEHNR and CDR2 FQNEAQ (reference sequence). The CDR3 has 17 residues. Trimming removed 5 bases from V and 4 bases from J, with 24 bases in between. The CDR3 nucleotides read TGTGCCAGCAGCAATAATCCGACCCCGGGACCGCTTTACGAGCAGTACTTC. Its protein product is CASSNNPTPGPLYEQYF.

The V call is TRBV2, the J call TRBJ2-1; 7 nucleotides agree with TRBD1. The V gene end was trimmed by 7 bases and the J gene end by 1 base; junction bases not matched to a gene: 7. The CDR3 contains 15 residues. Germline V gene sequence: CDR1 SNHLY, CDR2 FYNNEI. The chain's CDR3 is CASTLQGSSYNEQFF. CDR3 nucleotide sequence: TGTGCCAGCACCCTACAGGGGTCGTCCTACAATGAGCAGTTCTTC.

The table lists this clonotype with a few counts. The V call is TRBV29-1, the J call TRBJ1-2, with no clear D. V lost 4 bases and J 4 bases, leaving 7 bases between the germline ends. This CDR3 contains 11 residues. Looked up from germline, CDR1 is SQVTM and CDR2 is ANQGSEA. CDR3: CSVGGTYGYTF. The CDR3 DNA follows: TGCAGCGTTGGGGGTACCTATGGCTACACCTTC.

The V and J genes are TRBV4-3 and TRBJ2-2; 8 nucleotides align to TRBD2. The CDR3 runs to 15 residues. V was clipped by 4 bases and J by 5 bases; unmatched bases: 6. Germline V CDR1 and CDR2: LGHNA, YSLEER. CDR3 loop: CASSRRREGTGELFF. The CDR3 DNA reads TGCGCCAGCAGCCGTCGACGGGAGGGAACCGGGGAGCTGTTTTTT.

The rearrangement links TRBV20-1 to TRBJ2-3; 9 bases map to TRBD1. The CDR3 loop spans 13 amino acids. Germline V gene lookup returns CDR1 DFQATT and CDR2 SNEGSKA (reference sequence). The ends lost 7 bases at V and 3 bases at J; junction bases unmatched: 5. CDR3 DNA sequence: TGCAGTGGTACCGGGACAGGGACAGATACGCAGTATTTT. Protein product: CSGTGTGTDTQYF.

To note about this clonotype: A read error may produce the germline difference seen at one junction end. V and J are TRBV5-1 and TRBJ2-1; either TRBD1 or TRBD2 may fit D (5 bases each). CDR1 and CDR2 from the germline V gene are SGHRS and YFSETQ. The CDR3 contains 15 residues. The CDR3 DNA reads TGCGTCAGCAGCTTGGATCTAGCAAGGGGCAATGAGCAGTTCTTC. It codes for CVSSLDLARGNEQFF.

V and J are TRBV12-3 or TRBV12-4 and TRBJ1-3; TRBD1 is a possible D gene (5 bases). The CDR3 extends over 16 amino acids. V lost 2 bases and J lost 0, with 11 bases in between. CDR3 residues: CASSLPGTVSGNTIYF. The DNA for the CDR3 is TGTGCCAGCAGTTTACCGGGGACGGTCTCTGGAAACACCATATATTTT.

CDR3 sequence: CASSSTGGPYNEQFF. The CDR3 DNA sequence: TGTGCCAGCAGCTCAACGGGGGGGCCGTACAATGAGCAGTTCTTC. The chain has TRBV7-3 and TRBJ2-1; 8 positions agree with TRBD2. CDR1 and CDR2 (germline): SGHTA, FQGTGA. There are 15 residues in the CDR3. V lost 4 bases to trimming and J lost 4 bases; unmatched junction nucleotides: 6.

V and J are TRBV6-5 and TRBJ1-1, with D possibly TRBD1 on 5 matching bases. Germline V CDR1 and CDR2: MNHEY, SVGAGI. The CDR3 loop spans 15 amino acids. V lost 0 bases to trimming and J lost 0 bases, with 8 bases between them. The CDR3 is CASSYSGVLNTEAFF. The CDR3 DNA sequence: TGTGCCAGCAGTTACTCGGGGGTGTTGAACACTGAAGCTTTCTTT.

V usage is TRBV7-9 and J usage is TRBJ2-3; D not resolved. Germline V gene lookup returns CDR1 SEHNR and CDR2 FQNEAQ (reference sequence). The V end was cut by 5 bases, the J end by 1 base, with 19 bases between. This CDR3 has 17 amino acids. The CDR3: CASSPLLDLAGTDTQYF. For the CDR3, the DNA is TGTGCCAGCAGCCCCCTATTGGACCTCGCGGGCACAGATACGCAGTATTTT.

In DNA form, the CDR3 reads TGTGCCAGCAGTTTCTCCCAGAGCGTCCACGAGCAGTACTTC. As protein: CASSFSQSVHEQYF. This rearrangement joins TRBV12-3 or TRBV12-4 to TRBJ2-7; D is unresolved. CDR3 size: 14 residues. V was shortened by 3 bases and J by 5 bases, with 14 bases between the two germline ends.